The entry below gives a single T cell receptor beta chain sequence along with its context. The CDR3 contains 16 residues. The germline V and J ends were trimmed by 8 bases and 3 bases, with 20 bases remaining between them. The germline gives CDR1 SGHRS, CDR2 YFSETQ. The entry originates in a study of blood T cells in healthy people across ages. A J-beta primer mix and a sample-barcoded 5' primer were used in a second PCR of about 6 to 12 cycles. Tags on each cDNA molecule came from a template-switch adaptor with 12 random nucleotides. One entry per CDR3 protein results from TCRdb running MiXCR on the 5' RACE reads. The table records about 1.6 million distinct CDR3 sequences, roughly a third of them present only once.

The origin of this receptor is a woman in her 30s in good health. Specimen: blood. The gene calls are TRBV5-1 and TRBJ2-2; possible D gene TRBD2, 5 bases. The CDR3 nucleotides are TGCGCCAGTAGCGTCGGGCCACCGTGGGACACCGGGGAGCTGTTTTTT. Residues: CASSVGPPWDTGELFF.